This TCR beta chain was captured in a study of shared clonotypes between healthy human individuals (dated by TCRdb to 2020 to 2022). Concerning the study at large: The cohort comprised two women and three men aged 18 to 49 years. For each donor, three plates each were used for CD4 naive and CD4 memory, two plates were used for CD8 naive, and one plate was used for CD8 memory. Libraries were prepared and TCR repertoires were sequenced by different laboratories using diverse techniques, in order to increase sequencing depth and limit assay-specific biases. Leukapheresis yielded between about 0.9 and 9.5 billion PBMCs per donor. The study deeply sequenced blood TCR repertoires of several healthy adults to estimate repertoire size and the extent of clonotype sharing between individuals.

This clone has just one count. The antigen it recognizes is unknown. No quality values exist for individual bases; no much larger clone is one base distant. There are 15 amino acids in the CDR3, from cysteine to phenylalanine inclusive. Here the CDR3 DNA is all that survives: 45 bases in frame from base 1. V is clipped by 3 bases and J by 7 bases, and the sequence between their germline boundaries is 17 bases long. Via the germline V gene, CDR1 is SGHRS and CDR2 YFSETQ. Summary of the overall study and its limitations: Naive subsets generally had larger estimated clonotype richness than memory subsets. Pairwise subsampling indicated that sequencing depth was expected to affect the degree of clonotype sharing among donors. Sampling was restricted to blood, and TCR repertoires in tissues likely differ from the TCR repertoires found in blood. Rarefaction of sorted-subset datasets indicated incomplete sequencing despite the large sequencing depth. The small number of donors limited the genetic and exposure-history diversity represented. When a few donors were compared, the shared fraction of clonotypes was 5% to 6.5% for naive CD4, about 4% for naive CD8, 2.3% for memory CD4, and around 0.4% for memory CD8. Compared with non-shared clonotypes, the clonotypes found in all four sorted-subset donors had higher generation probabilities.

Donors were healthy HIV-negative adults with no recently reported acute infections or vaccinations. Only Caucasian adults living in Nashville, Tennessee, USA were represented among the donors. Magnetic negative selection was used to enrich CD4+ T cells, after which naive cells were positively selected on CD45RA and the negative fraction became the memory subset. Blood was collected by leukapheresis, and PBMCs were isolated by Ficoll-Histopaque density gradient centrifugation and then cryopreserved in liquid nitrogen vapor phase. Purity and quantity of every magnetically sorted T cell population were checked by analytical flow cytometry. Genomic DNA was isolated from each sorted fraction and quantified by UV absorbance on a Nanodrop 2000c. TCR CDR3 regions were amplified from genomic DNA by multiplex PCR using the deep immunoSEQ assay. Extracted genomic DNA from each cell subset was distributed evenly across all wells of several immunoSEQ 96-well plates, and each plate was treated as a replicate. For sorted subsets, each replicate PCR was loaded with about 0.2 ug genomic DNA, equivalent to 30,000 or so T cell genomes. The purified libraries were quantified using a Qubit 3.0 fluorometer, sized with a Bioanalyzer 2100, and then quantified again using the KAPA Library Quantification kit. Every immunoSEQ 96-well plate was sequenced on a separate single-read 150-cycle Illumina NextSeq 550 flow cell. The authors processed their data as follows. Because the immunoSEQ output held only junctional sequences and lacked quality scores, the filtering could not match the filtering applied to full-length reads. To assign V/J genes and CDR3, sequences were annotated using PyIR, a Python wrapper for IgBLAST v1.9, with IMGT germline references. Reads were filtered out if the reads had weak V/J assignments (E-value above 1e-6), no CDR3, stop codons, out-of-frame junctions, or ambiguous translated residues. A V3J clonotype was defined by an identical inferred V gene, J gene, and CDR3 amino acid sequence. To compute the percentage overlap between repertoires, the number of shared unique clonotypes was divided by the size of the smaller repertoire. Repertoire richness was assessed with RTK rarefaction, the Chao1 estimator, and Recon v2.1 estimates of unobserved clonotypes. Generation probabilities for all TCRbeta clonotypes obtained by the gDNA method from several donors were computed using OLGA. Here the immuneACCESS table is served through TCRdb, limited to in-frame sequences with V and J called. Missing clones are a known gap in these copies; in checked studies unresolved V genes cover under half, and the rest lacks a known reason. For V, J and clone size, that table is used; D and trimming come from the DNA. Counted in this sample were about 1 million clones; approximately 78% of them appeared once. The ten largest clones represent 0.52% of the sample.

The receptor chain draws on TRBV5-1 and TRBJ2-1, with a weak D call of TRBD1 (6 bases match). Sequencing used memory CD4+ T cells from PBMCs. This specimen's cell subset or site label, per the study, means: CD45RA-negative fraction. The receptor's source is a man aged 18 to 30 in good health. Some clones in this sample may be carry-over from other donors' samples. At the DNA level, the sequence is TGCGCCAGCAGCTCAGTAGCGTTTCAGGGGAATGAGCAGTTCTTC. Translated, this is CASSSVAFQGNEQFF.